This T cell receptor beta chain was observed in a study of CD8 T cells in ankylosing spondylitis. Findings of the study overall: Among TCR beta sequences, a motif of several highly homologous variants appeared characteristic of ankylosing spondylitis blood. Disease-associated clones were reportedly significantly overrepresented in matched ankylosing spondylitis synovial fluid. Disease-linked clones displayed a CD8+ phenotype and appeared relatively rarely in peripheral blood.

The germline CDR1 and CDR2 sequences are LGHDT and YNNKEL (reference sequence). V dropped 1 base and J dropped 7; count of bases not matched to a gene: 4. This CDR3 contains 15 residues. This clonotype was picked up many times. Its antigen is undetermined. Making the TCR beta libraries involved quantitative 5'-RACE with molecular barcodes. TCRdb independently ran MiXCR on the 5' RACE reads; one entry per CDR3 protein. The sample holds about 400,000 distinct CDR3 sequences, roughly 20% seen once. This clonotype originated in a male donor with ankylosing spondylitis or in good health (not recorded which). Sequencing input: blood, either unsorted or a sorted T cell fraction (not recorded which). This sequence joins TRBV3-1 and TRBJ2-1, with TRBD2 matching 10 bases. The CDR3 loop is CASSQVSGGANEQFF. The DNA for the CDR3 is TGTGCCAGCAGCCAAGTGAGCGGGGGGGCAAATGAGCAGTTCTTC.